This record covers a single T cell receptor beta chain. The antigen remains undetermined. Profiled with immunoSEQ multiplex PCR; TCRdb holds only in-frame clones, not every one. The table records 100,000 or so clones, less than 85% of them present only once. The data stem from a study of cytomegalovirus exposure and HLA in healthy donors. Study-wide background: The use of the same platform for the 130 or so validation repertoires and the roughly 630 first-cohort repertoires was reported by a later analysis. Findings and caveats of the study: The tendency of first-cohort TCR clusters to co-occur in the 120 or so validation repertoires emerged from a later analysis.

With 3 bases clipped from V and 5 bases from J, the junction kept 8 bases outside the gene matches. This CDR3 is 18 amino acids long. CDR1 is SGHVS, CDR2 FNYEAQ, per germline. The gene calls are TRBV7-6 and TRBJ2-1, with 15 bases fitting TRBD2. This receptor was taken from a man aged 18 to 30 in good health and CMV-seropositive. Sample: PBMCs. The CDR3 here is CASSFSSGLAGGHNEQFF. The CDR3 nucleotides are TGTGCCAGCAGCTTTAGTTCGGGACTAGCGGGAGGCCACAATGAGCAGTTCTTC.